This T cell receptor (beta chain) was recovered during a study of T cells expressing NK-cell markers. For each CDR3 protein, TCRdb gives one entry from its re-call of the 5' RACE reads, without DNA. Its table records around 14,000 distinct CDR3 sequences. The CDR3 length is 16 residues. The germline CDR1 and CDR2 sequences are KGHDR and SFDVKD. Sequenced sample: blood T cells: a sorted CD56 or NKG2C T cell subset, CD4+ or CD8+ T cells, or bulk PBMC T cells (not recorded which). The chain is built from TRBV24-1 and TRBJ2-1. This TCR was recovered from a man aged 18 to 69 in good health. This CDR3 reads CATSDPDRAPYNEQFF.